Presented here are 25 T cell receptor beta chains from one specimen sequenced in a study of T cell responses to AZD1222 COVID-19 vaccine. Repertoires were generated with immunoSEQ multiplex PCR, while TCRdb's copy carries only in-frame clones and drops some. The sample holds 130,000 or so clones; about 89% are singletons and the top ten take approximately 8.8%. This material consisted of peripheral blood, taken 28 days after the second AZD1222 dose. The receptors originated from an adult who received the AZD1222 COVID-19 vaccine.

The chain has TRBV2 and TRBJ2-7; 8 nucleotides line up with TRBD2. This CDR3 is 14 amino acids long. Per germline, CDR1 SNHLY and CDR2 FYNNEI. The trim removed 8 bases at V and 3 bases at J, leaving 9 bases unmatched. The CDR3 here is CASRLGLAGYEQYF. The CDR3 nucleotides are TGTGCCAGCCGCCTCGGGCTAGCGGGCTACGAGCAGTACTTC.

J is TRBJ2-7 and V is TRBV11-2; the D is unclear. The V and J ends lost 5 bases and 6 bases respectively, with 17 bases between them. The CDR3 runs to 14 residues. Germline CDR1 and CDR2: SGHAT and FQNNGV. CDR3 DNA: TGTGCCAGCAGCCCCCCATCGGTACGAAGCGAGCAGTACTTC. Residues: CASSPPSVRSEQYF.

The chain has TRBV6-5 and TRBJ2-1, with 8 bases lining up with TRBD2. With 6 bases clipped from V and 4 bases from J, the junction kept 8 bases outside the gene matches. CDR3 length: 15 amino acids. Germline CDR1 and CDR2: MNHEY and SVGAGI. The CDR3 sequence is CASRQTGLDYNEQFF. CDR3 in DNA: TGTGCCAGCAGGCAAACGGGACTAGATTACAATGAGCAGTTCTTC.

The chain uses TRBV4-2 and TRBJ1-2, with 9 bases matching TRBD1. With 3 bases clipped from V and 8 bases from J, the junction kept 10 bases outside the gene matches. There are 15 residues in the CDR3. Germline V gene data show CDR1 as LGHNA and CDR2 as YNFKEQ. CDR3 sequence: CASSQEKQGATGYTF. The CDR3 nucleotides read TGTGCCAGCAGCCAGGAAAAACAGGGGGCGACAGGCTACACCTTC.

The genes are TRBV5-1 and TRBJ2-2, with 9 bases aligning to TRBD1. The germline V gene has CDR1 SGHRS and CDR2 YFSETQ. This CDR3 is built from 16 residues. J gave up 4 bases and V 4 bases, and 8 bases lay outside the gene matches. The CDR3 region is CASSPGATGGTGELFF. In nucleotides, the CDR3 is TGCGCCAGCAGCCCAGGAGCGACAGGGGGCACCGGGGAGCTGTTTTTT.

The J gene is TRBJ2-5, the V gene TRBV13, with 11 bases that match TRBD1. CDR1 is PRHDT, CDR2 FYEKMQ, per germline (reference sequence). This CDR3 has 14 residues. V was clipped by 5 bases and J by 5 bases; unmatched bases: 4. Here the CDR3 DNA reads TGTGCCAGCAGCCGGACAGGGGGCAGGGAGACCCAGTACTTC. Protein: CASSRTGGRETQYF.

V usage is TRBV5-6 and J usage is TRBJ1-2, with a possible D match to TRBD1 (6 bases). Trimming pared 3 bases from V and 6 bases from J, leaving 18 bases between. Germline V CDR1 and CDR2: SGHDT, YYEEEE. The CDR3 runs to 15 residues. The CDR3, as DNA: TGTGCCAGCAGCTGGGGGCCGACAGGAATAGATGGCTACACCTTC. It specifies CASSWGPTGIDGYTF.

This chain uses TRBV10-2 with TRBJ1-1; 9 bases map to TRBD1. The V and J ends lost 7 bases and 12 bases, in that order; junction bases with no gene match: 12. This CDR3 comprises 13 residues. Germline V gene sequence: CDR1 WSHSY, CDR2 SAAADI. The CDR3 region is CASTKQGGQGSFF. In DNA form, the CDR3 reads TGCGCCAGCACCAAACAGGGGGGACAGGGTTCTTTCTTT.

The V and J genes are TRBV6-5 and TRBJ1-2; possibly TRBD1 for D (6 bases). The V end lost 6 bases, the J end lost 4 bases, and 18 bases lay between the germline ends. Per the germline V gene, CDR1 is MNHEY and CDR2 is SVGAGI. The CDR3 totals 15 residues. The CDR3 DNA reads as TGTGCCAGCAGGGACCCAACAGGGTCAAGCTATGGCTACACCTTC. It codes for CASRDPTGSSYGYTF.

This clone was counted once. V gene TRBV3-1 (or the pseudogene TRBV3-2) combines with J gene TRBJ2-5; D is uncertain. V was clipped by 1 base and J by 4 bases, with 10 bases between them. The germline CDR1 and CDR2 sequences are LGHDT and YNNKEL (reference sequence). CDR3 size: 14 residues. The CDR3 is CASSQGIRGETQYF. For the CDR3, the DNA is TGTGCCAGCAGCCAAGGAATCCGTGGAGAGACCCAGTACTTC.

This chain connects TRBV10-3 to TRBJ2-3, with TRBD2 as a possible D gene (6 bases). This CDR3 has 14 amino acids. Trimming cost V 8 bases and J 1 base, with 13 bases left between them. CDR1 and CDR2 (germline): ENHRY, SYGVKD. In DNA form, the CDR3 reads TGTGCCATCGACGCATCGGGGGGCACAGATACGCAGTATTTT. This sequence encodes CAIDASGGTDTQYF.

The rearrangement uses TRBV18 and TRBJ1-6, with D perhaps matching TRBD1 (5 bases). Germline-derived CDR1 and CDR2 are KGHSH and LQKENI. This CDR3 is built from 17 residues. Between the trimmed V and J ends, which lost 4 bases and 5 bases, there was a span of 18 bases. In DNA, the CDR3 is TGTGCCAGCTCACTCATGGGGGGGTCTACAAATAATTCACCCCTCCACTTT. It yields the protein CASSLMGGSTNNSPLHF.

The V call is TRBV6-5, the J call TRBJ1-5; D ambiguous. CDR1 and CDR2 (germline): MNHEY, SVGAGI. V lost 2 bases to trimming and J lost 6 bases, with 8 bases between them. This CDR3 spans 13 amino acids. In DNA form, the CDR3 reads TGTGCCAGCAGTTACACACCTGGTCAGCCCCAGCATTTT. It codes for CASSYTPGQPQHF.

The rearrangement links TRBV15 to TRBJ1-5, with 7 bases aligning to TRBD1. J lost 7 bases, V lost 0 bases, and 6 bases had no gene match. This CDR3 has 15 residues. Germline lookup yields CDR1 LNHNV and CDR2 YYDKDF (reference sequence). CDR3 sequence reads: CATSRDRQGEQPQHF. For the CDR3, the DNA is TGTGCCACCAGCAGAGATCGACAGGGTGAGCAGCCCCAGCATTTT.

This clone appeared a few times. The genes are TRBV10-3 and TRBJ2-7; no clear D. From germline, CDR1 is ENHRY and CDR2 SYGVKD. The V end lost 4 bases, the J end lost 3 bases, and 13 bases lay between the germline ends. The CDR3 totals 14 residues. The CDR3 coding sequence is TGTGCCATCAGTGGGGCAGGATTTCTCTACGAGCAGTACTTC. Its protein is CAISGAGFLYEQYF.

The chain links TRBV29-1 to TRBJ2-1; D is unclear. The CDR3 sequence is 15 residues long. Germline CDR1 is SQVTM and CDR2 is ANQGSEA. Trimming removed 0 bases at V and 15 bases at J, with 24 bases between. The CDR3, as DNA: TGCAGCGTTGAAGACCCATCCCCCGCGAGGAACGGGCGGTTCTTC. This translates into CSVEDPSPARNGRFF.

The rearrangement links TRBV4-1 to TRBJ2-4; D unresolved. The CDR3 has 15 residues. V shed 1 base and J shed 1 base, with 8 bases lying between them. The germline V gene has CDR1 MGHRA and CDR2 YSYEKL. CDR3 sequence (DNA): TGCGCCAGCAGCCAAGCTTCCAGGGCCAAAAACATTCAGTACTTC. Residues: CASSQASRAKNIQYF.

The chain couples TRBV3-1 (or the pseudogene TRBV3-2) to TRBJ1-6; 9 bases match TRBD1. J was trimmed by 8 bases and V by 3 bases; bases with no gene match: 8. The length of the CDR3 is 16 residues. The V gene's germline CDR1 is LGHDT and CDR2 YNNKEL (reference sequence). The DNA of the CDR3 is TGTGCCAGCAGCCACGGCCGGGACAGGGTATATTCACCCCTCCACTTT. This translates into CASSHGRDRVYSPLHF.

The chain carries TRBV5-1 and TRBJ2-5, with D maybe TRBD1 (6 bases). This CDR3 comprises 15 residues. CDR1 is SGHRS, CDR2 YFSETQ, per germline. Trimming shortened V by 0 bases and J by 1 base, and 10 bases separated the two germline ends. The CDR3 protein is CASSLVPGVQETQYF. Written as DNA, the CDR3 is TGCGCCAGCAGCTTGGTACCAGGGGTCCAAGAGACCCAGTACTTC.

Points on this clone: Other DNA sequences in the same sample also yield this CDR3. The CDR3 sequence is CASSLLGTSGSYEQYF. The CDR3 nucleotides read TGTGCCAGCAGTTTATTAGGGACTAGCGGGAGTTACGAGCAGTACTTC. The chain uses TRBV27 and TRBJ2-7; 14 nucleotides line up with TRBD2. There are 16 residues in the CDR3. Trimming cost V 1 base and J 4 bases; bases outside gene matches: 3. Germline loops: CDR1 MNHEY, CDR2 SMNVEV (reference sequence).

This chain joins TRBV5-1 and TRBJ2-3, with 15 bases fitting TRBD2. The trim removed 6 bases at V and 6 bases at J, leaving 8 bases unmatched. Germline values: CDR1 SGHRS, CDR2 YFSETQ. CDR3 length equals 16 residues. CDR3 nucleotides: TGCGCCAGCACCCAGGGGACTAGCGGGGGGATGGATACGCAGTATTTT. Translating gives CASTQGTSGGMDTQYF.

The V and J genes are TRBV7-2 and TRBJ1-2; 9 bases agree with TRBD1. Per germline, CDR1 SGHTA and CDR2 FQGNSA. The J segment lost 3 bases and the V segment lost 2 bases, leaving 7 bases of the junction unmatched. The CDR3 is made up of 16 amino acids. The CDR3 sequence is CASSLLSGQGDYGYTF. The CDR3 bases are TGTGCCAGCAGCTTACTCTCGGGACAGGGTGACTATGGCTACACCTTC.

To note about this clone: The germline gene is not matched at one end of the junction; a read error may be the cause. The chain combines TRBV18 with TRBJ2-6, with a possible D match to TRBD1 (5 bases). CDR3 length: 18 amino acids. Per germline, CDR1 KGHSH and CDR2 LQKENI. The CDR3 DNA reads TGTGCCAGCTCACCATTGGGTCAGGGCCTCTCTCGGGCCAACGTCCTGACTTTC. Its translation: CASSPLGQGLSRANVLTF.

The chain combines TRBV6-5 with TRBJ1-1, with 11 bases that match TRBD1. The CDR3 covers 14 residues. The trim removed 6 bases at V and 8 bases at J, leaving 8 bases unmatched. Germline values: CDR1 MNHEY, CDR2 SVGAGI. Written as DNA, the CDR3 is TGTGCCAGCAGAGCCGGGACAGGGGGTTTAGAAGCTTTCTTT. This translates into CASRAGTGGLEAFF.

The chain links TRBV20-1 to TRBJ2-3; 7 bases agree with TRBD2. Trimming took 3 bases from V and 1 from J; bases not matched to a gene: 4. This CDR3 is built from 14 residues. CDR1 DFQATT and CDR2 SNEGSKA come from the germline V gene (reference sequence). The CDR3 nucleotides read TGCAGTGCTAGTGTGGCGGGGGGCACAGATACGCAGTATTTT. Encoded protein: CSASVAGGTDTQYF.